One sample yielded the 10 T cell receptor beta chains listed below, sequenced in a study of OX40 agonist ivuxolimab in advanced cancers. Profiled with immunoSEQ multiplex PCR; TCRdb holds only in-frame clones, not every one. The sample includes tens of thousands of clones, over 75% of them seen just once. This specimen consisted of CD4+ or CD8+ T cells sorted from blood, obtained in a trial of the OX40 agonist ivuxolimab. The receptors stem from an adult with an advanced solid tumor such as melanoma, head and neck, liver or kidney cancer.

This chain connects TRBV7-9 to TRBJ1-1; the match to TRBD1 covers 7 bases. The trim removed 9 bases at V and 3 bases at J, leaving 4 bases unmatched. Per the germline V gene, CDR1 is SEHNR and CDR2 is FQNEAQ (reference sequence). The CDR3 consists of 12 residues. The CDR3 DNA reads as TGTGCCAGTACGGGACAGTACACTGAAGCTTTCTTT. Protein sequence: CASTGQYTEAFF.

This clone occurred once. J is TRBJ2-7 and V is TRBV27; TRBD2 is a possible D gene (6 bases). The CDR3 length is 16 residues. Trimming removed 4 bases at V and 1 base at J, with 17 bases between. Germline V lookup: CDR1 MNHEY, CDR2 SMNVEV (reference sequence). The CDR3 region has the DNA TGTGCCAGCAGTTCCTACTTAGCGGCGCTATCCTACGAGCAGTACTTC. It encodes CASSSYLAALSYEQYF.

This clone was detected a few times. This rearrangement joins TRBV9 to TRBJ2-2, with a tentative D call TRBD2 (6 bases). Trimming took off 1 base at V and 1 base at J, with 11 bases between the two ends. The germline gives CDR1 SGDLS, CDR2 YYNGEE. The CDR3 contains 16 residues. For the CDR3, the DNA is TGTGCCAGCAGCGTAAATGTAGCGGAGAACACCGGGGAGCTGTTTTTT. Amino acid sequence: CASSVNVAENTGELFF.

CDR3 sequence reads: CASGTSGSDPLSTDTQYF. The CDR3 nucleotides read TGTGCCAGTGGGACTAGCGGGAGTGATCCCCTAAGCACAGATACGCAGTATTTT. The chain carries TRBV11-3 and TRBJ2-3; TRBD2 agrees at 14 bases. The CDR3 is made up of 18 amino acids. The V gene's germline CDR1 is SGHNT and CDR2 YENEEA. Unmatched junction bases numbered 11, after V lost 9 bases and J lost 0 bases. The variable domain in full, completed from reference TRBV11-3 and TRBJ2-3, reads EAGVVQSPRYKIIEKKQPVAFWCNPISGHNTLYWYLQNLGQGPELLIRYENEEAVDDSQLPKDRFSAERLKGVDSTLKIQPAELGDSAVYLCASGTSGSDPLSTDTQYFGPGTRLTVL.

This sequence joins TRBV11-1 and TRBJ2-1, with 10 positions matching TRBD2. Germline V lookup: CDR1 SGHAT, CDR2 FQDESV (reference sequence). There are 16 residues in the CDR3. J lost 10 bases, V lost 4 bases, and 13 bases had no gene match. CDR3 region: CASSSQGLAGVGEQFF. The CDR3 nucleotides are TGTGCCAGCAGCTCCCAGGGGCTAGCGGGAGTGGGAGAGCAGTTCTTC.

The CDR3 region has the DNA TGCGCCAGCAGCCAAGCGGGGACAGGGGACTTCCACGAGCAGTACTTC. Its protein is CASSQAGTGDFHEQYF. V and J are TRBV4-1 and TRBJ2-7; 10 bases align to TRBD1. The CDR3 length is 16 residues. Germline V gene lookup returns CDR1 MGHRA and CDR2 YSYEKL. The trim removed 1 base at V and 5 bases at J, leaving 8 bases unmatched.

The chain employs TRBV18 and TRBJ1-1; no definite D call. The CDR3 contains 13 residues. In germline, CDR1 is KGHSH, CDR2 LQKENI. With 2 bases removed from V and 7 bases from J, the gap between germline ends came to 11 bases. CDR3 coding DNA: TGTGCCAGCTCACCAAGTGAAGGGAGTGAAGCTTTCTTT. It specifies CASSPSEGSEAFF.

The chain carries TRBV9 and TRBJ2-1, with TRBD1 identical over 7 bases. The trim removed 4 bases at V and 8 bases at J, leaving 15 bases unmatched. This CDR3 is built from 16 residues. Per the germline V gene, CDR1 is SGDLS and CDR2 is YYNGEE. CDR3 bases: TGTGCCAGCAGCTTCGGACGGATACCTACAGGGGATGAGCAGTTCTTC. It is translated as CASSFGRIPTGDEQFF.

The chain joins TRBV10-2 to TRBJ2-3; 7 bases match TRBD1. The germline V gene encodes CDR1 WSHSY and CDR2 SAAADI. The CDR3 loop spans 12 amino acids. J gave up 6 bases and V 3 bases, and 0 bases lay outside the gene matches. The CDR3 region is CASSEQGDTQYF. The CDR3 bases are TGCGCCAGCAGTGAACAGGGGGATACGCAGTATTTT.

The rearrangement joins TRBV5-1 to TRBJ2-7; tentatively, D is TRBD2 (6 bases). CDR1 is SGHRS and CDR2 is YFSETQ in the germline V gene. This CDR3 comprises 15 residues. Between the trimmed V and J ends, which lost 4 bases and 6 bases, there was a span of 20 bases. CDR3 coding DNA: TGCGCCAGCAGCCTCCCGGGAGAGGGGCGAAGCGAGCAGTACTTC. This encodes CASSLPGEGRSEQYF.